These T cell receptor beta chains were read from a single sample in a study of cytomegalovirus exposure and HLA in healthy donors. Only in-frame clones appear in the TCRdb table, and some are missing; sequencing was by immunoSEQ multiplex PCR. This sample has around 170,000 clones; approximately 84% occur once, and the top ten carry less than 0.4%. The material sequenced was PBMCs. The receptors come from a boy aged 2-9 years in good health and CMV-seronegative. Each CDR3 is given with its conserved first and last residue. Each record gives: clone size, J gene, V gene, D gene, CDR3 protein, CDR3 DNA. A D gene is named only where the DNA matches it firmly. Clone size, where shown, is once, few, many, or a class for clones that have expanded.

abundance: .
j_gene: TRBJ2-5
v_gene: TRBV7-6
d_gene: .
CDR3aa: CASSLEQKETQYF
CDR3nt: TGTGCCAGCAGCTTAGAACAGAAAGAGACCCAGTACTTC

abundance: .
j_gene: TRBJ2-1
v_gene: TRBV2
d_gene: TRBD2
CDR3aa: CASSERIRTSSDEQFF
CDR3nt: TGTGCCAGCAGTGAACGAATCAGGACTAGCTCAGATGAGCAGTTCTTC

abundance: .
j_gene: TRBJ2-2
v_gene: TRBV6-1
d_gene: .
CDR3aa: CASSEEYGGLVTGELFF
CDR3nt: TGTGCCAGCAGTGAAGAGTATGGCGGTTTAGTCACCGGGGAGCTGTTTTTT

abundance: .
j_gene: TRBJ1-4
v_gene: TRBV7-9
d_gene: TRBD1
CDR3aa: CASSRQGVGNEKLFF
CDR3nt: TGTGCCAGCAGCCGTCAGGGGGTGGGTAATGAAAAACTGTTTTTT

abundance: .
j_gene: TRBJ1-2
v_gene: TRBV27
d_gene: TRBD1
CDR3aa: CASSLSGLQGGGYTF
CDR3nt: TGTGCCAGCAGTTTATCGGGTCTCCAAGGGGGCGGCTACACCTTC

abundance: .
j_gene: TRBJ1-1
v_gene: TRBV7-9
d_gene: .
CDR3aa: CASSLHLRGTEAFF
CDR3nt: TGTGCCAGCAGTCTTCACCTCCGGGGCACTGAAGCTTTCTTT

abundance: .
j_gene: TRBJ1-2
v_gene: TRBV7-9
d_gene: TRBD1
CDR3aa: CASSKGQGGWRHGYTF
CDR3nt: TGTGCCAGCAGCAAGGGGCAGGGGGGATGGCGCCATGGCTACACCTTC

abundance: .
j_gene: TRBJ2-6
v_gene: TRBV10-3
d_gene: .
CDR3aa: CAISESNQGPGANVLTF
CDR3nt: TGTGCCATCAGTGAGTCGAATCAGGGGCCTGGGGCCAACGTCCTGACTTTC

abundance: .
j_gene: TRBJ2-3
v_gene: TRBV5-1
d_gene: TRBD2
CDR3aa: CASSLTSGRADTQYF
CDR3nt: TGCGCCAGCAGCTTAACTAGCGGGAGGGCAGATACGCAGTATTTT

abundance: once
j_gene: TRBJ2-1
v_gene: TRBV4-1
d_gene: TRBD2
CDR3aa: CASSQEKTSGSLKQFF
CDR3nt: TGCGCCAGCAGCCAAGAGAAGACTAGCGGAAGTCTGAAGCAGTTCTTC

abundance: .
j_gene: TRBJ1-3
v_gene: TRBV29-1
d_gene: .
CDR3aa: CSVEDGRAGSTIYF
CDR3nt: TGCAGCGTTGAAGATGGCAGGGCTGGAAGCACCATATATTTT

abundance: .
j_gene: TRBJ2-7
v_gene: TRBV2
d_gene: TRBD2
CDR3aa: CASSAKRLAVYEQYF
CDR3nt: TGTGCCAGCAGTGCGAAGAGACTAGCGGTCTACGAGCAGTACTTC

abundance: .
j_gene: TRBJ2-3
v_gene: TRBV7-2
d_gene: .
CDR3aa: CASSLATGPDTQYF
CDR3nt: TGTGCCAGCAGCTTAGCAACAGGGCCGGATACGCAGTATTTT

abundance: .
j_gene: TRBJ1-1
v_gene: TRBV5-1
d_gene: .
CDR3aa: CASSLEGEGTEAFF
CDR3nt: TGCGCCAGCAGCTTGGAGGGAGAGGGCACTGAAGCTTTCTTT

abundance: .
j_gene: TRBJ2-2
v_gene: TRBV10-3
d_gene: TRBD1
CDR3aa: CAIGQGPNTGELFF
CDR3nt: TGTGCCATAGGACAGGGGCCTAACACCGGGGAGCTGTTTTTT

abundance: .
j_gene: TRBJ2-4
v_gene: TRBV9
d_gene: TRBD2
CDR3aa: CASSPRGRVFRRVNIQYF
CDR3nt: TGTGCCAGCAGCCCCCGCGGGAGGGTTTTCAGGAGGGTGAACATTCAGTACTTC

abundance: .
j_gene: TRBJ2-1
v_gene: TRBV14
d_gene: .
CDR3aa: CASSQGQGGLRRFF
CDR3nt: TGTGCCAGCAGCCAAGGTCAAGGCGGCCTACGGAGGTTCTTC

abundance: .
j_gene: TRBJ2-1
v_gene: TRBV7-3
d_gene: .
CDR3aa: CASSPGTGLYNEQFF
CDR3nt: TGTGCCAGCAGTCCCGGGACTGGATTATACAATGAGCAGTTCTTC

abundance: .
j_gene: TRBJ1-1
v_gene: TRBV13
d_gene: .
CDR3aa: CASSTRRGGNTEAFF
CDR3nt: TGTGCCAGCAGCACACGGAGGGGGGGAAACACTGAAGCTTTCTTT

abundance: .
j_gene: TRBJ1-2
v_gene: TRBV5-1
d_gene: .
CDR3aa: CASSLLTAESNYGYTF
CDR3nt: TGCGCCAGCAGCTTGTTAACAGCCGAGAGTAACTATGGCTACACCTTC

abundance: few
j_gene: TRBJ2-7
v_gene: TRBV6-5
d_gene: .
CDR3aa: CATWDTYEQYF
CDR3nt: TGTGCCACCTGGGACACCTACGAGCAGTACTTC

abundance: few
j_gene: TRBJ1-2
v_gene: TRBV4-1
d_gene: .
CDR3aa: CASSQDGAYGYTF
CDR3nt: TGCGCCAGCAGCCAAGATGGGGCCTATGGCTACACCTTC

abundance: .
j_gene: TRBJ1-2
v_gene: TRBV27
d_gene: TRBD1
CDR3aa: CASSLGQGAPYGYTF
CDR3nt: TGTGCCAGCAGTTTGGGACAGGGGGCGCCCTATGGCTACACCTTC

abundance: .
j_gene: TRBJ1-5
v_gene: TRBV11-2
d_gene: .
CDR3aa: CASSLGQNQPQHF
CDR3nt: TGTGCCAGCAGCTTAGGGCAGAATCAGCCCCAGCATTTT

abundance: .
j_gene: TRBJ1-5
v_gene: TRBV5-6
d_gene: .
CDR3aa: CASSLASGQPQHF
CDR3nt: TGTGCCAGCAGCTTGGCCAGCGGTCAGCCCCAGCATTTT

abundance: .
j_gene: TRBJ2-5
v_gene: TRBV6-1
d_gene: .
CDR3aa: CASSEGAGVGETQYF
CDR3nt: TGTGCCAGCAGTGAAGGGGCAGGGGTGGGTGAGACCCAGTACTTC

abundance: .
j_gene: TRBJ2-7
v_gene: TRBV5-4
d_gene: .
CDR3aa: CASSRDLSSYEQYF
CDR3nt: TGTGCCAGCAGCCGGGATTTGAGCTCCTACGAGCAGTACTTC

abundance: .
j_gene: TRBJ2-6
v_gene: TRBV5-1
d_gene: TRBD1
CDR3aa: CASSLRQGVSGANVLTF
CDR3nt: TGCGCCAGCAGCTTGAGACAGGGGGTCTCTGGGGCCAACGTCCTGACTTTC

abundance: .
j_gene: TRBJ2-1
v_gene: TRBV4-2
d_gene: .
CDR3aa: CASSQVQNEQFF
CDR3nt: TGTGCCAGCAGCCAAGTTCAGAATGAGCAGTTCTTC

abundance: .
j_gene: TRBJ2-2
v_gene: TRBV5-1
d_gene: TRBD2
CDR3aa: CASSPKITSGGTGELFF
CDR3nt: TGCGCCAGCAGCCCAAAAATAACTAGCGGGGGCACCGGGGAGCTGTTTTTT

abundance: .
j_gene: TRBJ2-1
v_gene: TRBV6-1
d_gene: .
CDR3aa: CASRLLQRGEQFF
CDR3nt: TGTGCCAGCAGACTCCTTCAAAGGGGTGAGCAGTTCTTC

abundance: .
j_gene: TRBJ1-1
v_gene: TRBV27
d_gene: .
CDR3aa: CASRLSRQFKNTEAFF
CDR3nt: TGTGCCAGCAGGTTATCCAGGCAGTTTAAGAACACTGAAGCTTTCTTT

abundance: .
j_gene: TRBJ2-7
v_gene: TRBV10-3
d_gene: TRBD1
CDR3aa: CAISERQGTYEQYF
CDR3nt: TGTGCCATCAGTGAAAGACAGGGGACCTACGAGCAGTACTTC

abundance: .
j_gene: TRBJ2-7
v_gene: TRBV5-4
d_gene: .
CDR3aa: CASSVSSYEQYF
CDR3nt: TGTGCCAGCAGCGTTAGCTCCTACGAGCAGTACTTC

abundance: .
j_gene: TRBJ2-3
v_gene: TRBV5-1
d_gene: TRBD1
CDR3aa: CASSLIQGARNTQYF
CDR3nt: TGCGCCAGCAGCTTGATACAGGGGGCTAGGAATACGCAGTATTTT

abundance: .
j_gene: TRBJ2-1
v_gene: TRBV10-3
d_gene: .
CDR3aa: CAAKGETYNEQFF
CDR3nt: TGTGCCGCCAAAGGGGAAACTTACAATGAGCAGTTCTTC

abundance: .
j_gene: TRBJ1-2
v_gene: TRBV18
d_gene: TRBD1
CDR3aa: CASSARQGADGYTF
CDR3nt: TGTGCCAGCTCAGCCAGACAGGGGGCTGACGGCTACACCTTC

abundance: .
j_gene: TRBJ2-5
v_gene: TRBV6-5
d_gene: .
CDR3aa: CASSYSTPVTGEQYF
CDR3nt: TGTGCCAGCAGTTACTCGACTCCCGTTACTGGTGAGCAGTACTTC

abundance: .
j_gene: TRBJ2-3
v_gene: TRBV5-1
d_gene: .
CDR3aa: CASSLGQRGTDTQYF
CDR3nt: TGCGCCAGCAGCTTGGGACAGAGAGGCACAGATACGCAGTATTTT

abundance: few
j_gene: TRBJ2-1
v_gene: TRBV10-3
d_gene: TRBD2
CDR3aa: CAISLRLAEYNEQFF
CDR3nt: TGTGCCATCAGTCTCCGACTAGCGGAATACAATGAGCAGTTCTTC

abundance: .
j_gene: TRBJ2-7
v_gene: TRBV19
d_gene: .
CDR3aa: CASSKRRDLTYGQYF
CDR3nt: TGTGCCAGTAGTAAACGCCGGGATTTAACCTACGGGCAGTACTTC